One sample yielded the 27 T cell receptor beta chains listed below, sequenced in a study of OX40 agonist ivuxolimab in advanced cancers. Sequencing was performed with immunoSEQ multiplex PCR; in TCRdb, only in-frame clones are kept and a portion is missing. The sample shows tens of thousands of clones, around four fifths of them seen only once. The sequenced sample was CD4+ or CD8+ T cells sorted from blood, obtained in a trial of the OX40 agonist ivuxolimab. The receptor source for this set is an adult with an advanced solid tumor such as melanoma, head and neck, liver or kidney cancer.

The chain carries TRBV5-1 and TRBJ1-1; TRBD1 agrees at 7 bases. In germline, CDR1 is SGHRS, CDR2 YFSETQ. The CDR3 covers 14 residues. After removal of 6 bases from V and 1 base from J, the junction contained 6 bases not matched to a gene. CDR3 protein: CASTRTGQNTEAFF. In DNA form, the CDR3 reads TGCGCCAGCACCCGGACAGGCCAGAACACTGAAGCTTTCTTT.

This rearrangement joins TRBV5-1 to TRBJ2-3, with TRBD1 matching over 8 bases. The germline CDR1 and CDR2 sequences are SGHRS and YFSETQ. The length of the CDR3 is 16 residues. The ends lost 4 bases at V and 6 bases at J; junction bases unmatched: 13. The DNA for the CDR3 is TGCGCCAGCAGCCGGGACAGGTCCCAAGATGTGGATACGCAGTATTTT. Translating it yields CASSRDRSQDVDTQYF.

The chain has TRBV9 and TRBJ2-7; the match to TRBD2 covers 12 bases. V was clipped by 4 bases and J by 3 bases; unmatched bases: 11. This CDR3 comprises 17 residues. CDR1 and CDR2 (germline): SGDLS, YYNGEE. CDR3 DNA: TGTGCCAGCAGCTCCGGACTAGCGGGGTCCCGAAGCTACGAGCAGTACTTC. This gives the protein CASSSGLAGSRSYEQYF.

The V and J genes are TRBV4-1 and TRBJ2-6; D gene ambiguous. Trimming cost V 5 bases and J 5 bases, with 13 bases left between them. Germline V gene sequence: CDR1 MGHRA, CDR2 YSYEKL. CDR3 length: 15 residues. CDR3 region: CASSKPQSRANVLTF. DNA for the CDR3: TGCGCCAGCAGCAAACCACAAAGTCGGGCCAACGTCCTGACTTTC.

CDR3 loop: CASSWTANTGELFF. The CDR3 DNA sequence: TGCGCCAGCAGCTGGACGGCGAACACCGGGGAGCTGTTTTTT. This rearrangement joins TRBV4-3 to TRBJ2-2; D gene unclear. Trimming left V 5 bases short and J 0 bases short, with 7 bases between. The germline CDR1 and CDR2 sequences are LGHNA and YSLEER. The CDR3 runs to 14 residues.

This chain uses TRBV11-2 with TRBJ1-2; 7 bases match TRBD1. Trimming removed 2 bases from V and 8 bases from J; junction bases left unmatched: 8. From germline, CDR1 is SGHAT and CDR2 FQNNGV. The CDR3 sequence is 14 residues long. The chain's CDR3 is CASSLWTGAGGYTF. CDR3 DNA: TGTGCCAGCAGCTTATGGACAGGTGCGGGCGGCTACACCTTC.

The V gene is TRBV5-1, the J gene TRBJ1-2; 7 bases align to TRBD1. Trimming removed 4 bases from V and 2 bases from J; junction bases left unmatched: 5. Germline V lookup: CDR1 SGHRS, CDR2 YFSETQ. The CDR3 extends over 14 amino acids. For the CDR3, the DNA is TGCGCCAGCAGCGCTACGACAGGGAACTATGGCTACACCTTC. It yields the protein CASSATTGNYGYTF.

The chain uses TRBV11-2 and TRBJ1-1; D is possibly TRBD1 (5 bases). This CDR3 spans 11 amino acids. V dropped 5 bases and J dropped 6 bases, with 7 bases sitting between them. Germline assignment: CDR1 SGHAT and CDR2 FQNNGV. CDR3 region: CASSVGPEAFF. The CDR3 coding sequence is TGTGCCAGCAGCGTGGGACCTGAAGCTTTCTTT. The full variable domain, in which reference TRBV11-2 and TRBJ1-1 provide the parts outside the CDR3, is EAGVAQSPRYKIIEKRQSVAFWCNPISGHATLYWYQQILGQGPKLLIQFQNNGVVDDSQLPKDRFSAERLKGVDSTLKIQPAKLEDSAVYLCASSVGPEAFFGQGTRLTVV.

The chain links TRBV5-1 to TRBJ1-4; no reliable D call. Trimming took off 2 bases at V and 5 bases at J, with 13 bases between the two ends. This CDR3 spans 15 amino acids. Per germline, CDR1 SGHRS and CDR2 YFSETQ. This chain's CDR3 is CASSFDQAFNEKLFF. The CDR3 coding sequence is TGCGCCAGCAGCTTCGATCAGGCGTTCAATGAAAAACTGTTTTTT.

This chain uses TRBV29-1 with TRBJ2-5; tentatively, D is TRBD1 (5 bases). The CDR3 contains 11 residues. Per germline, CDR1 SQVTM and CDR2 ANQGSEA. V lost 3 bases to trimming and J lost 5 bases, with 7 bases between them. CDR3 protein: CSVEDKETQYF. The CDR3 nucleotides read TGCAGCGTTGAGGACAAGGAGACCCAGTACTTC.

This chain connects TRBV5-1 to TRBJ2-3, with 7 bases matching TRBD2. With V trimmed by 2 bases and J by 1 base, 4 bases remained unmatched. CDR1 and CDR2 from the germline V gene are SGHRS and YFSETQ. The CDR3 consists of 15 residues. CDR3 loop: CASSFIREGTDTQYF. The DNA for the CDR3 is TGCGCCAGCAGCTTTATTCGGGAGGGCACAGATACGCAGTATTTT.

The rearrangement uses TRBV18 and TRBJ1-1; 7 nucleotides agree with TRBD1. The germline V gene encodes CDR1 KGHSH and CDR2 LQKENI. V was clipped by 6 bases and J by 0 bases; unmatched bases: 13. The CDR3 loop spans 17 amino acids. The CDR3 DNA sequence: TGTGCCAGCTCCCCAACCCAGGGGGGGGGTATGAACACTGAAGCTTTCTTT. The encoded protein is CASSPTQGGGMNTEAFF.

The V call is TRBV7-3, the J call TRBJ2-2, with D unresolved. The CDR3 runs to 14 residues. V lost 5 bases to trimming and J lost 3 bases, with 10 bases between them. CDR1 SGHTA and CDR2 FQGTGA come from the germline V gene. The DNA for the CDR3 is TGTGCCAGCAGCCTCAGCCCAGACACCGGGGAGCTGTTTTTT. Amino acid sequence: CASSLSPDTGELFF.

The chain uses TRBV7-8 and TRBJ2-7; maybe TRBD2 (6 bases). The V and J ends lost 8 bases and 3 bases respectively, with 8 bases between them. The V gene's germline CDR1 is SGHVS and CDR2 FQNEAQ. CDR3 size: 11 residues. The CDR3 sequence: CASASVYEQYF. CDR3 nucleotide sequence: TGTGCCAGCGCTAGCGTCTACGAGCAGTACTTC. Based on the CDR3 plus reference TRBV7-8 and TRBJ2-7, the full variable domain is GAGVSQSPRYKVAKRGQDVALRCDPISGHVSLFWYQQALGQGPEFLTYFQNEAQLDKSGLPSDRFFAERPEGSVSTLKIQRTQQEDSAVYLCASASVYEQYFGPGTRLTVT.

This clone was seen a few times. V usage is TRBV28 and J usage is TRBJ1-2, with TRBD1 identical over 8 bases. The CDR3 is 13 amino acids. J lost 4 bases, V lost 7 bases, and 5 bases had no gene match. From germline, CDR1 is MDHEN and CDR2 SYDVKM. The CDR3 nucleotides are TGTGCCAGCACCCTGGACAGGGCCTATGGCTACACCTTC. Translation gives CASTLDRAYGYTF.

The chain combines TRBV6-1 with TRBJ1-2, with TRBD1 as a possible D gene (6 bases). V shed 6 bases and J shed 5 bases, with 13 bases lying between them. Germline lookup yields CDR1 MNHNS and CDR2 SASEGT. The CDR3 length is 13 residues. The CDR3: CASSPPTGYGYTF. The CDR3 DNA reads as TGTGCCAGCAGCCCTCCGACAGGTTATGGCTACACCTTC.

The chain has TRBV19 and TRBJ1-5; TRBD1 agrees at 8 bases. The V segment lost 10 bases and the J segment 0 bases; nucleotides outside the gene matches: 8. From germline, CDR1 is LNHDA and CDR2 SQIVND (reference sequence). This CDR3 contains 15 residues. CDR3 sequence (DNA): TGTGCCACTGACAGGGGCCGTTATAGCAATCAGCCCCAGCATTTT. This encodes CATDRGRYSNQPQHF.

The count of this clone is one. This chain connects TRBV4-3 to TRBJ2-3, with D unresolved. CDR3 length: 15 residues. Trimming shortened V by 1 base and J by 2 bases, and 10 bases separated the two germline ends. Germline V CDR1 and CDR2: LGHNA, YSLEER. The CDR3 loop is CASSQVFEDTDTQYF. Written as DNA, the CDR3 is TGCGCCAGCAGCCAAGTCTTTGAGGACACAGATACGCAGTATTTT.

The genes are TRBV25-1 and TRBJ2-1, with D perhaps matching TRBD2 (5 bases). The CDR3 is 18 residues long. Germline CDR1 MGHDK, CDR2 SYGVNS. V lost 2 bases, J lost 0 bases, and 17 bases lay in between. CDR3 coding DNA: TGTGCCAGCAGTGAAGTGACTCCCAGAGCGGTCTCCTACAATGAGCAGTTCTTC. Its translation: CASSEVTPRAVSYNEQFF.

This clone was counted once. The V and J genes are TRBV12-2 and TRBJ1-2. TRBV12-2 is tagged as a pseudogene. The CDR3 covers 15 residues. The CDR3 DNA follows: TGTGCAAGTCGCTTAGTTGGTGGGGGAGGATATGGCTACACCTTC. Translation: CASRLVGGGGYGYTF.

The CDR3 region has the DNA TGTGCCATCAGTGATGGGGGCGACACTGAAGCTTTCTTT. Encoded protein: CAISDGGDTEAFF. This chain uses TRBV10-3 with TRBJ1-1; D is possibly TRBD1 (6 bases). The CDR3 is 13 residues long. Germline V lookup: CDR1 ENHRY, CDR2 SYGVKD. V shed 3 bases and J shed 3 bases, with 8 bases lying between them.

The chain couples TRBV6-1 to TRBJ2-2, with D maybe TRBD2 (7 bases). The germline CDR1 and CDR2 sequences are MNHNS and SASEGT. The V end was cut by 8 bases, the J end by 7 bases, with 20 bases between. The CDR3 length is 15 residues. CDR3 region: CASQKEGGPIGELFF. The CDR3 DNA is TGTGCCAGCCAGAAGGAGGGGGGGCCGATCGGGGAGCTGTTTTTT.

This rearrangement joins TRBV9 to TRBJ2-6; D may match TRBD1 or TRBD2 (5 bases each). Trimming cost V 4 bases and J 0 bases, with 14 bases left between them. This CDR3 has 17 residues. Per the germline V gene, CDR1 is SGDLS and CDR2 is YYNGEE. The CDR3 DNA sequence: TGTGCCAGCAGCCAAGGATCAGGGAGCTCTGGGGCCAACGTCCTGACTTTC. This translates into CASSQGSGSSGANVLTF. The variable domain in full, with the rest retrieved from reference TRBV9 and TRBJ2-6, is DSGVTQTPKHLITATGQRVTLRCSPRSGDLSVYWYQQSLDQGLQFLIQYYNGEERAKGNILERFSAQQFPDLHSELNLSSLELGDSALYFCASSQGSGSSGANVLTFGAGSRLTVL.

This chain joins TRBV11-2 and TRBJ1-2; D might be TRBD1 (6 bases). Between the trimmed V and J ends, which lost 0 bases and 3 bases, there was a span of 8 bases. In germline, CDR1 is SGHAT, CDR2 FQNNGV. CDR3 length: 14 amino acids. The CDR3 nucleotides are TGTGCCAGCAGCTTAGACAGGGGAGACTATGGCTACACCTTC. This sequence encodes CASSLDRGDYGYTF.

The CDR3 is CASRFGTGGYNEQFF. The CDR3 DNA sequence: TGTGCCAGCAGATTCGGGACAGGGGGCTACAATGAGCAGTTCTTC. J is TRBJ2-1 and V is TRBV28, with 11 bases matching TRBD1. The J segment lost 3 bases and the V segment lost 6 bases, leaving 4 bases of the junction unmatched. Looked up from germline, CDR1 is MDHEN and CDR2 is SYDVKM. CDR3 length: 15 residues. Drawing the rest from reference TRBV28 and TRBJ2-1, the complete variable domain is DVKVTQSSRYLVKRTGEKVFLECVQDMDHENMFWYRQDPGLGLRLIYFSYDVKMKEKGDIPEGYSVSREKKERFSLILESASTNQTSMYLCASRFGTGGYNEQFFGPGTRLTVL.

The count of this clone is one. This chain uses TRBV7-3 with TRBJ2-4; D remains ambiguous. Trimming removed 0 bases at V and 4 bases at J, with 10 bases between. The CDR3 length is 15 residues. Germline CDR1 reads SGHTA; CDR2 reads FQGTGA. The CDR3 sequence is CASSLTLAGKNIQYF. The CDR3 nucleotides read TGTGCCAGCAGCTTAACGTTAGCTGGGAAAAACATTCAGTACTTC.

CDR3 sequence reads: CASSPLGAGGYNEQFF. DNA for the CDR3: TGTGCCAGCAGCCCCCTCGGTGCGGGGGGTTACAATGAGCAGTTCTTC. This rearrangement joins TRBV7-9 to TRBJ2-1; 8 positions match TRBD2. The germline CDR1 and CDR2 sequences are SEHNR and FQNEAQ (reference sequence). The CDR3 runs to 16 residues. After removal of 5 bases from V and 4 bases from J, the junction contained 10 bases not matched to a gene.